Listed below are T cell receptor beta chains from one sample, sequenced in a study of human T cells and chemical hapten exposure. TCRdb redid the calling of the RACE reads with MiXCR, one entry per CDR3 protein. The sample yields around 110,000 distinct CDR3 sequences, roughly 12% seen once. The specimen was whole blood, collected in connection with sensitization to the hapten diphenylcyclopropenone (DPC). The receptor set was obtained from a woman aged 50 to 60 with alopecia areata. Some clones in this sample may be carry-over from other donors' samples. The CDR3 runs from the conserved cysteine through the conserved F or W. D genes are given only for firm matches. A row's size may be missing; if present it is once, few, many or a size class.

clone size,J gene,V gene,CDR3 length,D gene,CDR3 DNA,CDR3 protein
-,TRBJ2-7,TRBV7-2,12,-,TGTGCCAGCAGACCAGACGGGGTGGAGCAGTACTTC,CASRPDGVEQYF
many,TRBJ2-1,TRBV7-9,18,TRBD2,TGTGCCAGCAGCCTAATCAGGTTTAGCGGGAGAAATCCCAATGAGCAGTTCTTC,CASSLIRFSGRNPNEQFF
-,TRBJ2-7,TRBV10-1,16,-,TGCGCCAGCAGTGAGTCTGGGGGCGGCCGGAGCTACGAGCAGTACTTC,CASSESGGGRSYEQYF
few,TRBJ2-1,TRBV7-7,13,-,TGTGCCAGCAGCGGGGGGAAGGGGAATGAGCAGTTCTTC,CASSGGKGNEQFF
-,TRBJ1-1,TRBV28,13,TRBD1,TGTGCCAGCAGCACAATAGGGACAGACGAAGCTTTCTTT,CASSTIGTDEAFF
few,TRBJ1-5,TRBV27,14,-,TGTGCCAGCAGTTTAAGTAGCGCCGTGCGTCCCCAGCATTTT,CASSLSSAVRPQHF
-,TRBJ2-3,TRBV7-6,16,TRBD1,TGTGCCAGCAGCTTGGACAGGGGGCGCAACACAGATACGCAGTATTTT,CASSLDRGRNTDTQYF
many,TRBJ2-3,TRBV20-1,15,TRBD2,TGCAGTGCTAGAGATCAGCTGGCGGGAGGAGATACGCAGTATTTT,CSARDQLAGGDTQYF
many,TRBJ2-7,TRBV27,14,-,TGTGCCAGCAGCCTGGACAGTTTCACCTACGAGCAGTACTTC,CASSLDSFTYEQYF
few,TRBJ2-4,TRBV19,19,TRBD2,TGTGCCAGTACCCTCGGGACTAGCGGTCCCACCCTAGCCAAAAACATTCAGTACTTC,CASTLGTSGPTLAKNIQYF
many,TRBJ1-4,TRBV12-3/TRBV12-4,13,TRBD1,TGTGCCACGGGGGACAGGGCCCTTGAAAAACTGTTTTTT,CATGDRALEKLFF
many,TRBJ2-4,TRBV12-3/TRBV12-4,16,TRBD1,TGTGCCAGCAGACCTGGACAGGGGATAGCCAAAAACATTCAGTACTTC,CASRPGQGIAKNIQYF
-,TRBJ1-5,TRBV2,15,-,TGTGCCAGCACCGGAGGAGGGGGTAGCAATCAGCCCCAGCATTTT,CASTGGGGSNQPQHF
few,TRBJ2-5,TRBV5-6,14,-,TGTGCCAGCAGCTCCGCCTCGGAGGGGGAGACCCAGTACTTC,CASSSASEGETQYF
-,TRBJ2-7,TRBV28,13,-,TGTGCCAGCAGCCAACCCTGGGGGGACGAGCAGTACTTC,CASSQPWGDEQYF
few,TRBJ2-3,TRBV9,17,TRBD2,TGTGCCAGCAGCGTAGAACTAGCGGGGGTACTGGCAGATACGCAGTATTTT,CASSVELAGVLADTQYF
many,TRBJ2-3,TRBV20-1,17,TRBD1,TGCAGTGCTAGAGGTCGTCAGAGGGGACAGGGTGGTGGGGCGCAGTATTTT,CSARGRQRGQGGGAQYF
few,TRBJ1-6,TRBV10-3,15,-,TGTGCCATCAGTGGAACAAACAGGGAGGATTCACCCCTCCACTTT,CAISGTNREDSPLHF
few,TRBJ1-3,TRBV20-1,14,-,TGCAGTGCTAGAGAGGACAGCCGAGGAAACACCATATATTTT,CSAREDSRGNTIYF
-,TRBJ2-5,TRBV30,13,-,TGTGCCTGGAGTGTACAGGGTTTTGAGACCCAGTACTTC,CAWSVQGFETQYF
-,TRBJ2-7,TRBV28,13,-,TGTGCCAGCACCACGGACACCCCCTACGAGCAGTACTTC,CASTTDTPYEQYF
-,TRBJ2-1,TRBV4-1,13,-,TGCGCCAGCAGCCAAGCTCGGGGTGGTGAGCAGTTCTTC,CASSQARGGEQFF
few,TRBJ1-2,TRBV29-1,15,-,TGCAGCGTTGAAGATCCGGAGTTGTTTGTCTATGGCTACACCTTC,CSVEDPELFVYGYTF
many,TRBJ2-3,TRBV2,16,TRBD1,TGTGCCAGCAGTGAAGCGCTGGGACAGGGGGCAGATACGCAGTATTTT,CASSEALGQGADTQYF
few,TRBJ1-5,TRBV28,14,TRBD1,TGTGCCAGCACGTACAGGGGGACTTATCAGCCCCAGCATTTT,CASTYRGTYQPQHF
-,TRBJ1-2,TRBV6-5,16,-,TGTGCCAGCAGTTACTTGCAGGTGGGGGCCAACTATGGCTACACCTTC,CASSYLQVGANYGYTF
-,TRBJ1-3,TRBV5-6,13,-,TGTGCCAGCAGCTTAGGGGCAGGAAACACCATATATTTT,CASSLGAGNTIYF
many,TRBJ2-3,TRBV7-2,15,TRBD1,TGTGCCAGCAGCCCGGACAGGGGATCCACAGATACGCAGTATTTT,CASSPDRGSTDTQYF
few,TRBJ1-5,TRBV3-1,14,-,TGTGCCAGCAGCCAGGGGCACAGAAATCAGCCCCAGCATTTT,CASSQGHRNQPQHF
many,TRBJ2-3,TRBV24-1,14,TRBD2,TGTGCCACGTCTCGGGGGGAGATTCCAGATACGCAGTATTTT,CATSRGEIPDTQYF
many,TRBJ2-3,TRBV15,14,-,TGTGCCACCAGCAGAGATTTAATCACAGATACGCAGTATTTT,CATSRDLITDTQYF
-,TRBJ1-1,TRBV7-2,15,-,TGTGCCAGCAGACCCGATACTCGGGGGAACACTGAAGCTTTCTTT,CASRPDTRGNTEAFF
few,TRBJ1-6,TRBV5-1,15,-,TGCGCCAGCAGCTTAGAGCAGGGCCGTAATTCACCCCTCCACTTT,CASSLEQGRNSPLHF
many,TRBJ2-1,TRBV28,12,-,TGTGCCAGCAGTCAAAAATACAATGAGCAGTTCTTC,CASSQKYNEQFF
few,TRBJ1-5,TRBV12-3/TRBV12-4,17,-,TGTGCCAGCAGTTTTTGGGGTATAAGGGACAGCAATCAGCCCCAGCATTTT,CASSFWGIRDSNQPQHF
few,TRBJ2-1,TRBV2,13,-,TGTGCCAGCAGTGAAGTGGGGGAGAATGAGCAGTTCTTC,CASSEVGENEQFF